The clone carrying this T cell receptor (beta chain) was detected a few times. Its antigen is not identified. These data originate in a study of beta chain features in type 1 diabetes. General study points: Whether TCRB rearrangement is influenced by HLA type was left unresolved in this analysis.

The CDR3 spans 13 residues. The germline V and J ends were trimmed by 4 bases and 10 bases, with 14 bases remaining between them. Germline V lookup: CDR1 LNHDA, CDR2 SQIVND (reference sequence). Sequencing targeted expressed TCRB transcripts, as all isolated RNA had been reverse transcribed. The method was immunoSEQ multiplex PCR; TCRdb's version includes in-frame clones alone and lacks a portion of them. The sample contains 600,000 to 650,000 clones, around 15% of which appear only once. The chain recombines TRBV19 with TRBJ2-1, with D possibly being TRBD2 (6 bases). This TCR came from a man younger than 35 in good health. What was sequenced was naive CD4+ T cells from blood. The chain's CDR3 is CASSRGERAEQFF. CDR3 nucleotides: TGTGCCAGTAGTAGGGGGGAGAGGGCCGAGCAGTTCTTC.